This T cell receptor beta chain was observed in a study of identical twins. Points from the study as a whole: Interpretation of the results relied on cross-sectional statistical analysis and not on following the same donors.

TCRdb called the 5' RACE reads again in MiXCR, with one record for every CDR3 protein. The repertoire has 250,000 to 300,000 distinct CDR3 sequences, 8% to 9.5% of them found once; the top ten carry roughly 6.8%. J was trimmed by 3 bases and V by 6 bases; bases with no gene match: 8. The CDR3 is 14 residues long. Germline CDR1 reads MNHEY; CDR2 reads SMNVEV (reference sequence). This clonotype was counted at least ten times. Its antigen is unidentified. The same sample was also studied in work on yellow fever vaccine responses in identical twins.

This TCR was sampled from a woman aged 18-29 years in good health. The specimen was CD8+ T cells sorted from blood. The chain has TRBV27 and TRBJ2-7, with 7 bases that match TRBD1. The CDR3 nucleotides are TGTGCCAGCAGGACCACGGGACAGATCTACGAGCAGTACTTC. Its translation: CASRTTGQIYEQYF.